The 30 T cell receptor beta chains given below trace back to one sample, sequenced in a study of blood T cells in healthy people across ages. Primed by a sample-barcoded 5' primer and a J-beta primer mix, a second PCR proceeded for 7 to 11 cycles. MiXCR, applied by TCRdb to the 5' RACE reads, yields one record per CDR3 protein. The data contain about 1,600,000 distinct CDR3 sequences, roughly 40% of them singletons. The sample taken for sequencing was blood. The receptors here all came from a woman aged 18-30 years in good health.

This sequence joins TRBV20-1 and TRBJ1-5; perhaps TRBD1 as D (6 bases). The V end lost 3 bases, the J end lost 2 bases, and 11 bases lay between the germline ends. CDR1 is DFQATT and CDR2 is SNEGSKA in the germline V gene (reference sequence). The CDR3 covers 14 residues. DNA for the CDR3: TGCAGTGCTAGTCGACAGGCGGGCAATCAGCCCCAGCATTTT. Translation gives CSASRQAGNQPQHF.

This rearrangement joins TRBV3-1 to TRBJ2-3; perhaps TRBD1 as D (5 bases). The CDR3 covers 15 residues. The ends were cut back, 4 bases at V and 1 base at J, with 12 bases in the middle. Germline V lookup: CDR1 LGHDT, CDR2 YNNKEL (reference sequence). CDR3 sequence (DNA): TGTGCCAGCAGCCGACAGTCAAGGGGCACAGATACGCAGTATTTT. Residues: CASSRQSRGTDTQYF.

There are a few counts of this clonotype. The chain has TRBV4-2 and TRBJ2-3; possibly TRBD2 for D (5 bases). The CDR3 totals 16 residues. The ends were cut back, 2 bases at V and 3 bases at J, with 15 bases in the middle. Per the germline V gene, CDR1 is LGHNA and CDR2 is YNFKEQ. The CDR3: CASSQWSMGATDTQYF. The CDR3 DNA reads TGTGCCAGCAGCCAATGGAGCATGGGAGCGACAGATACGCAGTATTTT.

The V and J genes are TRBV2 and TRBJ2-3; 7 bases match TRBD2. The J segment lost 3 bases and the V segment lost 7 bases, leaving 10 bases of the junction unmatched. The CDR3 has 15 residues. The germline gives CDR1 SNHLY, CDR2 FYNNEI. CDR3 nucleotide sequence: TGTGCCAGCACCCTCAGCGGGGATGGAACAGATACGCAGTATTTT. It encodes CASTLSGDGTDTQYF.

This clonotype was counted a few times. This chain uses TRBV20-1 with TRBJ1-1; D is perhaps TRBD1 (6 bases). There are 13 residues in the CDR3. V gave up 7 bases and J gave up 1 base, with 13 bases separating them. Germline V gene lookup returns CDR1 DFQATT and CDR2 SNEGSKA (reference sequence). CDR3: CSVPETGNTEAFF. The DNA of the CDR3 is TGCAGTGTTCCAGAGACAGGGAACACTGAAGCTTTCTTT.

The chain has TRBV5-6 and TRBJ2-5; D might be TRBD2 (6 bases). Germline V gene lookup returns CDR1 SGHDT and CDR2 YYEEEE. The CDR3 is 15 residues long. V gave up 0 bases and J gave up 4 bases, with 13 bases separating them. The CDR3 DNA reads TGTGCCAGCAGCTTGGGACTAGAGTGGAGAGAGACCCAGTACTTC. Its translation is CASSLGLEWRETQYF. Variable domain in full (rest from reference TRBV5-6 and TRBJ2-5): DAGVTQSPTHLIKTRGQQVTLRCSPKSGHDTVSWYQQALGQGPQFIFQYYEEEERQRGNFPDRFSGHQFPNYSSELNVNALLLGDSALYLCASSLGLEWRETQYFGPGTRLLVL.

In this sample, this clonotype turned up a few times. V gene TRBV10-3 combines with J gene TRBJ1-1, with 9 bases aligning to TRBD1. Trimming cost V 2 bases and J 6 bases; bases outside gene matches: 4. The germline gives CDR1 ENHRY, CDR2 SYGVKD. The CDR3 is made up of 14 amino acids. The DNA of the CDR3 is TGTGCCATCAGTGAGCGGGGACAGGGCGCTGAAGCTTTCTTT. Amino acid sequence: CAISERGQGAEAFF.

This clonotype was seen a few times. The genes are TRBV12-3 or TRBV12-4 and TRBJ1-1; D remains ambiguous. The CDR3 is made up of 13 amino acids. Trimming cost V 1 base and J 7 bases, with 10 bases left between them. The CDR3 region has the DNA TGTGCCAGCAGTTTAGTGGGCACAGTTGAAGCTTTCTTT. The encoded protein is CASSLVGTVEAFF.

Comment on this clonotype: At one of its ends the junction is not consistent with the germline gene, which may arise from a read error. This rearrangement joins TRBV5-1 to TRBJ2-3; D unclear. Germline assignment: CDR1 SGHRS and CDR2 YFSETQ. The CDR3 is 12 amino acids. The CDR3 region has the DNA TGCGTCAGCAGCTTCTCAAGGGATACGCAGTATTTT. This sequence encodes CVSSFSRDTQYF.

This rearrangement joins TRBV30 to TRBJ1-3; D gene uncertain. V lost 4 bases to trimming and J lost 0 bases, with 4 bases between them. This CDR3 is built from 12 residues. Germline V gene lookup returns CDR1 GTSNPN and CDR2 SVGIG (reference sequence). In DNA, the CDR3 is TGTGCCTGGACCCTCTCTGGAAACACCATATATTTT. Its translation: CAWTLSGNTIYF.

CDR3 region: CASSPPGKETQYF. The CDR3 bases are TGTGCCAGCTCACCACCCGGGAAAGAGACCCAGTACTTC. The chain couples TRBV18 to TRBJ2-5; a possible D gene is TRBD2 (5 bases). V was clipped by 0 bases and J by 3 bases, with 5 bases between them. The CDR3 sequence is 13 residues long. Germline CDR1 and CDR2: KGHSH and LQKENI.

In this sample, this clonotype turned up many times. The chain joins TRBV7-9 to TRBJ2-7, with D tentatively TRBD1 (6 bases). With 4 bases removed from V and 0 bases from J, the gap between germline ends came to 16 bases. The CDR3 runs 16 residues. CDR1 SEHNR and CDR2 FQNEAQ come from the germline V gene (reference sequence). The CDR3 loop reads CASSSHRALTSYEQYF. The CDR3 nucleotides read TGTGCCAGCAGCTCCCACAGGGCGCTTACCTCCTACGAGCAGTACTTC.

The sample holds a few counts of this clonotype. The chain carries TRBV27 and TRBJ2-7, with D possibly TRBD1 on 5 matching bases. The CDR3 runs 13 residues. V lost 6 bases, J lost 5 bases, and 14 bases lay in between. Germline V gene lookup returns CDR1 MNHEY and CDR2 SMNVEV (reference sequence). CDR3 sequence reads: CASSSQGSNEQYF. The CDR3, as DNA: TGTGCCAGCAGCAGCCAGGGTTCAAACGAGCAGTACTTC.

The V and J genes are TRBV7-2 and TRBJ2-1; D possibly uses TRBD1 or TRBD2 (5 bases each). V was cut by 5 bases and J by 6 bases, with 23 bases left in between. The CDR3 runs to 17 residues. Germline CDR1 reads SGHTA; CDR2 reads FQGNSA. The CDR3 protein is CASSPRRGTASPNEQFF. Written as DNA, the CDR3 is TGTGCCAGCAGCCCCAGACGAGGGACGGCTTCTCCCAATGAGCAGTTCTTC.

CDR3 nucleotides: TGTGCCAGCAGCGTAGAGGGGACAGGGGTCCGAGAGCAGTACTTC. Translation: CASSVEGTGVREQYF. This chain links TRBV9 with TRBJ2-5; 10 nucleotides line up with TRBD1. The J segment lost 11 bases and the V segment lost 0 bases, leaving 10 bases of the junction unmatched. The CDR3 sequence is 15 residues long. In germline, CDR1 is SGDLS, CDR2 YYNGEE.

CDR3: CASSFGPRPTDTQYF. In DNA form, the CDR3 reads TGTGCCAGCAGTTTTGGGCCCCGACCCACAGATACGCAGTATTTT. J is TRBJ2-3 and V is TRBV27; D is uncertain. The CDR3 runs 15 residues. Per the germline V gene, CDR1 is MNHEY and CDR2 is SMNVEV (reference sequence). Trimming cost V 3 bases and J 2 bases, with 12 bases left between them.

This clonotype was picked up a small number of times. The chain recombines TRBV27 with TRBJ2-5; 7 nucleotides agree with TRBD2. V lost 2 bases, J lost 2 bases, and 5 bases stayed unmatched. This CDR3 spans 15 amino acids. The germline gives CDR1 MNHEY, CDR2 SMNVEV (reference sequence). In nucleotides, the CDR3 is TGTGCCAGCAGTTTACACGGGGGGAGTCAAGAGACCCAGTACTTC. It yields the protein CASSLHGGSQETQYF.

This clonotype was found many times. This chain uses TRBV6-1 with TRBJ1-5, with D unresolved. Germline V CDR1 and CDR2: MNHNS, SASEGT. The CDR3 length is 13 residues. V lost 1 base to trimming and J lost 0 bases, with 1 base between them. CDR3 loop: CASSEGSNQPQHF. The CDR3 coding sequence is TGTGCCAGCAGTGAAGGTAGCAATCAGCCCCAGCATTTT.

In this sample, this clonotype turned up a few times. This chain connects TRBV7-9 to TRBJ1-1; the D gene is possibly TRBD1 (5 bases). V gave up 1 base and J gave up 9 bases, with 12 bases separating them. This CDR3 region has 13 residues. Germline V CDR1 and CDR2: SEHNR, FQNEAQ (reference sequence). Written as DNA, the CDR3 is TGTGCCAGCAGCTTAGAGGGGCCCCTCCAAGCTTTCTTT. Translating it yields CASSLEGPLQAFF.

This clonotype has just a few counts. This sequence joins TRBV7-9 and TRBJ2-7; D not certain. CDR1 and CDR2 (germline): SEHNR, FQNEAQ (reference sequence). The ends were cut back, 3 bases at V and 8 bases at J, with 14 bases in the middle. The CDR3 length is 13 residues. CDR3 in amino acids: CASSFVATRQQYF. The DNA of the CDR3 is TGTGCCAGCAGCTTCGTGGCCACCCGGCAGCAGTACTTC.

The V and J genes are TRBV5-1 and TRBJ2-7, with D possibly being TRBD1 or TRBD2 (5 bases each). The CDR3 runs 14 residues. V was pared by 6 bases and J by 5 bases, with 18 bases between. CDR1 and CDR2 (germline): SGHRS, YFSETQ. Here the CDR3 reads CASTAGTTLNEQYF. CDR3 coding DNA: TGCGCCAGCACAGCTGGGACCACCCTTAACGAGCAGTACTTC.

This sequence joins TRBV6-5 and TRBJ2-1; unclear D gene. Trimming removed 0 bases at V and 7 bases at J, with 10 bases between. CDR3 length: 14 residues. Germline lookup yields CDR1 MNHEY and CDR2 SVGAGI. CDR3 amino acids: CASSYSNRLNEQFF. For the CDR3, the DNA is TGTGCCAGCAGTTACTCGAACCGGCTAAATGAGCAGTTCTTC.

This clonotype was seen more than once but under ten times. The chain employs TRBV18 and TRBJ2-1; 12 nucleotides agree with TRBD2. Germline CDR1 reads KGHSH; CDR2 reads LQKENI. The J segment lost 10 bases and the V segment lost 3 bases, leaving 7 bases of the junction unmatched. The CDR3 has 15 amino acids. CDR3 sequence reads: CASSPPSGGAREQFF. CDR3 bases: TGTGCCAGCTCACCTCCTAGCGGGGGGGCAAGGGAGCAGTTCTTC.

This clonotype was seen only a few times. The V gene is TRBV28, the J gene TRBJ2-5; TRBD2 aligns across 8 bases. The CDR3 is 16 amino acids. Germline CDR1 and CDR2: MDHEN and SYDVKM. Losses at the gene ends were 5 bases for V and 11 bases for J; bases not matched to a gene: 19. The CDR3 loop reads CASSPPGTRGYNEQYF. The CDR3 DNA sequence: TGTGCCAGCAGTCCACCCGGGACTAGGGGTTACAATGAGCAGTACTTC.

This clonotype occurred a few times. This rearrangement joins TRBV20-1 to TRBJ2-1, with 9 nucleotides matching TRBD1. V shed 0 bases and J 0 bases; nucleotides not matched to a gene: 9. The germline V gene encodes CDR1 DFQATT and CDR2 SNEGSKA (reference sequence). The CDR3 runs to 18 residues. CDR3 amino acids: CSARDYSGQGSSYNEQFF. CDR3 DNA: TGCAGTGCTAGAGATTACTCTGGACAGGGGAGCTCCTACAATGAGCAGTTCTTC.

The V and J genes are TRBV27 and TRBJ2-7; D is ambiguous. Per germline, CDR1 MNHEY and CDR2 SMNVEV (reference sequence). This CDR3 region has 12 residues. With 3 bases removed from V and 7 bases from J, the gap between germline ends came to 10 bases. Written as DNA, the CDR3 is TGTGCCAGCAGTTTTGGCCGAAAAGAGCAGTACTTC. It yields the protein CASSFGRKEQYF.

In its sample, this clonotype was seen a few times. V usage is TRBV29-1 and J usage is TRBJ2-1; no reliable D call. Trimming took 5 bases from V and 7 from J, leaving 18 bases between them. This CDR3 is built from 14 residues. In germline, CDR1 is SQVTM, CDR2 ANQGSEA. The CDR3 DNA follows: TGCAGCGTTAAAGGCCGGGTGTGGTCGAATGAGCAGTTCTTC. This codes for CSVKGRVWSNEQFF.

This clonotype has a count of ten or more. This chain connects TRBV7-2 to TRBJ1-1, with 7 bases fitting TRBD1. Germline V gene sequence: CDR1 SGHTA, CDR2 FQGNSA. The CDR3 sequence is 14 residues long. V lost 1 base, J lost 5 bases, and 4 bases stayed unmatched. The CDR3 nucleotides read TGTGCCAGCAGCTTAGACAGGGGAGGGACTGAAGCTTTCTTT. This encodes CASSLDRGGTEAFF.

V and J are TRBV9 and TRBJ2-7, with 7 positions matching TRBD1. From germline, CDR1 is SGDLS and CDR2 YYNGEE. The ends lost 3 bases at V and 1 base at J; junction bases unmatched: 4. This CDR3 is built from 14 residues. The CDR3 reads CASSGRQGSYEQYF. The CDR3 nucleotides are TGTGCCAGCAGCGGCCGACAGGGATCCTACGAGCAGTACTTC.

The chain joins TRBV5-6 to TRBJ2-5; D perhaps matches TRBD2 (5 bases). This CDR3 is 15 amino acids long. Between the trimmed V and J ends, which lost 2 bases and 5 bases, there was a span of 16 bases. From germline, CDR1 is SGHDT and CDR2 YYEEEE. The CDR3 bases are TGTGCCAGCAGCTTCGTGACGAGCGGCGCGGAGACCCAGTACTTC. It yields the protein CASSFVTSGAETQYF. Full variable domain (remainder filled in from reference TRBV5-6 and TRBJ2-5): DAGVTQSPTHLIKTRGQQVTLRCSPKSGHDTVSWYQQALGQGPQFIFQYYEEEERQRGNFPDRFSGHQFPNYSSELNVNALLLGDSALYLCASSFVTSGAETQYFGPGTRLLVL.